This T cell receptor beta chain is from a study of T cells in Graves' hyperthyroidism and ophthalmopathy. Across the study: It was at initial diagnosis, before any treatment, that peripheral blood was collected.

Study-level points and caveats: Using 13 V-J features, a model discriminated ophthalmopathy from stable hyperthyroidism. Prediction of ophthalmopathy progression came a median approximately 6.6 months pre-onset.

Those with hyperthyroidism were 18 to 65 years old, newly diagnosed, and ill for under 2 months. Template material for amplifying TCR beta CDR3 regions consisted of RNA transcripts. When the TCR CDR3 underwent first-round RT-PCR, the HTBI primer set was used. In TCRdb, the multiplex PCR reads were re-called with MiXCR into one record per CDR3 protein. The sample lists roughly 840,000 distinct CDR3 sequences, roughly 37% occurring once. This clonotype was seen a single time. Its cognate antigen is unknown. Germline CDR1 and CDR2: LNHDA and SQIVND (reference sequence). V was clipped by 11 bases and J by 1 base; unmatched bases: 12. The CDR3 is 18 residues long.

The chain uses TRBV19 and TRBJ2-2; 14 nucleotides agree with TRBD2. The sequencing sample was made of blood. The sequence was obtained from a man aged 18 to 30 with Graves' hyperthyroidism. DNA of the CDR3: TGTGCCTGCCAACCGGGACTAGCGGGAGTTAAGAACACCGGGGAGCTGTTTTTT. Protein sequence: CACQPGLAGVKNTGELFF. Supplemented by reference TRBV19 and TRBJ2-2, the full variable domain reads DGGITQSPKYLFRKEGQNVTLSCEQNLNHDAMYWYRQDPGQGLRLIYYSQIVNDFQKGDIAEGYSVSREKKESFPLTVTSAQKNPTAFYLCACQPGLAGVKNTGELFFGEGSRLTVL.